This TCR beta chain was profiled in a study of T cells in Graves' hyperthyroidism and ophthalmopathy. Looking at the study overall: Before treatment of any kind, peripheral blood was taken at initial diagnosis.

What was amplified from RNA transcripts were TCR beta CDR3 regions. The primer set for the first-round RT-PCR of the TCR CDR3 was HTBI. TCRdb reprocessed the multiplex PCR reads with MiXCR, giving one entry per CDR3 protein. The sample holds some 400,000 distinct CDR3 sequences, approximately 15% seen once. Germline V lookup: CDR1 MDHEN, CDR2 SYDVKM. Trimming took off 2 bases at V and 5 bases at J, with 24 bases between the two ends. This CDR3 is 18 amino acids long. On this clonotype: Because the CDR3 is missing its conserved closing phenylalanine or tryptophan, this is likely a read error.

Patients counted as stable if ophthalmopathy did not develop within 18 months. Not enrolled were patients with uncontrolled infection, other autoimmune disease, pregnancy or lactation. The PBMCs were sourced from fresh peripheral blood (approximately 9.6 ml). The clonotype was recovered from a woman aged 60-70 years with Graves' hyperthyroidism. The chain joins TRBV28 to TRBJ2-5; D gene ambiguous. Specimen: blood. CDR3 residues: CASSLEIETRYFSETQYL. CDR3 in DNA: TGTGCCAGCAGTTTAGAAATCGAGACCAGGTATTTCTCGGAGACCCAGTACCTC.